The T cell receptor (beta chain) described here comes from a study of blood T cell repertoires in COVID-19. The data were produced by immunoSEQ multiplex PCR, yet TCRdb's version contains in-frame clones alone and is incomplete. Here the sample spans a few hundred thousand clones, approximately 78% being singletons. Germline V CDR1 and CDR2: SGHVS, FQNEAQ. V was shortened by 6 bases and J by 9 bases, with 15 bases between the two germline ends. This CDR3 contains 13 residues. Cohort 3 recovery required two negative PCRs, clearance, or symptom resolution. This receptor was taken from a man between 40 and 49 years old who had recovered from COVID-19. This chain links TRBV7-8 with TRBJ2-1, with D tentatively TRBD2 (5 bases). The sample was PBMCs or T cells enriched from blood (not recorded which). CDR3 sequence: CASSSWELGEQFF. CDR3 DNA sequence: TGTGCCAGCAGTTCATGGGAGCTCGGTGAGCAGTTCTTC.